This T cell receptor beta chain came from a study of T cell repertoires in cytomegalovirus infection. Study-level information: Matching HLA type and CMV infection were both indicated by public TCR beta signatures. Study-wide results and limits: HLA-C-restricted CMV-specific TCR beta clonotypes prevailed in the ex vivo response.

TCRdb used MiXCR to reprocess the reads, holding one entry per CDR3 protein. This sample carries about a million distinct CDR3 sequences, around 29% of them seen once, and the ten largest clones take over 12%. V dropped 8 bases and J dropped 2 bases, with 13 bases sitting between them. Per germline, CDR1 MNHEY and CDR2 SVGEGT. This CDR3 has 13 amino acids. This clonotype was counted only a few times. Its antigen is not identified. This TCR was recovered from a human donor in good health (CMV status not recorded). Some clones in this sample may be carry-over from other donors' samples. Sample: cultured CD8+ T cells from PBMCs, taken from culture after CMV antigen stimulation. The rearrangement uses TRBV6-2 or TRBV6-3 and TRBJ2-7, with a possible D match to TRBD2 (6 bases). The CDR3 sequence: CASQEGRAYEQYV. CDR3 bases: TGTGCCAGCCAGGAGGGCAGGGCCTACGAGCAGTACGTC.